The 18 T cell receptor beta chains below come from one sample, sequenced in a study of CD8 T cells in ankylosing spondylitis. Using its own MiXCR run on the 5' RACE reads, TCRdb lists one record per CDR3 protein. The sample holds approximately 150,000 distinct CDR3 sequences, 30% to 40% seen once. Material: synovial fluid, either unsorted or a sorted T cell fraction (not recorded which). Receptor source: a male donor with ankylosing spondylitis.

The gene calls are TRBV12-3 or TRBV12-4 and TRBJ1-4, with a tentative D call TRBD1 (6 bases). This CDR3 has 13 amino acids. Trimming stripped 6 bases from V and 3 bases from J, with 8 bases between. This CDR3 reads CASRKGANEKLFF. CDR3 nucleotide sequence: TGTGCCAGCAGGAAGGGGGCTAATGAAAAACTGTTTTTT.

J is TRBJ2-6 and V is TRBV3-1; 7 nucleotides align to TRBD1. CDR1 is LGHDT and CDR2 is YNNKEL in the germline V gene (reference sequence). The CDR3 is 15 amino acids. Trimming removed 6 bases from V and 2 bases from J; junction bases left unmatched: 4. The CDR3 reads CASRPDRAGANVLTF. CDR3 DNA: TGTGCCAGCAGACCCGACAGGGCTGGGGCCAACGTCCTGACTTTC. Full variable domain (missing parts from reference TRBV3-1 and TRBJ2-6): DTAVSQTPKYLVTQMGNDKSIKCEQNLGHDTMYWYKQDSKKFLKIMFSYNNKELIINETVPNRFSPKSPDKAHLNLHINSLELGDSAVYFCASRPDRAGANVLTFGAGSRLTVL.

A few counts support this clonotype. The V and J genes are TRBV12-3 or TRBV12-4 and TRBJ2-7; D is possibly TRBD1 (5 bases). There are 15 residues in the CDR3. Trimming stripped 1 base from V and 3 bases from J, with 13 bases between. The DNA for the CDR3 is TGTGCCAGCAGTTTAGAGGCAGGGATGGGCTACGAGCAGTACTTC. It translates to CASSLEAGMGYEQYF.

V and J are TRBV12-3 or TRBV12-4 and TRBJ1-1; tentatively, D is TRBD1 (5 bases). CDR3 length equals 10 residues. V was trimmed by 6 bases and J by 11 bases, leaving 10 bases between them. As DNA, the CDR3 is TGTGCCAGCAGAGACAGACTGGCTTTCTTT. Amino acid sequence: CASRDRLAFF.

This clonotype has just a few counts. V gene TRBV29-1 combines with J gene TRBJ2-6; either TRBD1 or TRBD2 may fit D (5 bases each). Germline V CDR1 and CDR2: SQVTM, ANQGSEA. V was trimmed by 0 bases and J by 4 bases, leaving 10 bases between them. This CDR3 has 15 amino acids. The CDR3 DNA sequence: TGCAGCGTTGAAGATTCTCGGGGCGGGGCCAACGTCCTGACTTTC. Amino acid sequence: CSVEDSRGGANVLTF.

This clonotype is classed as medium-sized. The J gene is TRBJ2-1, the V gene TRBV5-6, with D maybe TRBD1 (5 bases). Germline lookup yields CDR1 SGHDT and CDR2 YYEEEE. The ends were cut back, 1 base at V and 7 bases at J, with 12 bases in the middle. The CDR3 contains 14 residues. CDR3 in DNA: TGTGCCAGCAGCTTGTACCGCAGGGAAAATGAGCAGTTCTTC. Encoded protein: CASSLYRRENEQFF. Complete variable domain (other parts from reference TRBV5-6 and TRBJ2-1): DAGVTQSPTHLIKTRGQQVTLRCSPKSGHDTVSWYQQALGQGPQFIFQYYEEEERQRGNFPDRFSGHQFPNYSSELNVNALLLGDSALYLCASSLYRRENEQFFGPGTRLTVL.

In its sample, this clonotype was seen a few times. CDR3 DNA: TGTGCCAGCAGCCCCGGGTTCGGAGCGGGGACTAATGAGCAGTTCTTC. Translating it yields CASSPGFGAGTNEQFF. The chain carries TRBV11-2 and TRBJ2-1; 7 bases match TRBD2. The CDR3 is 16 residues long. After removal of 5 bases from V and 7 bases from J, the junction contained 14 bases not matched to a gene. CDR1 and CDR2 (germline): SGHAT, FQNNGV.

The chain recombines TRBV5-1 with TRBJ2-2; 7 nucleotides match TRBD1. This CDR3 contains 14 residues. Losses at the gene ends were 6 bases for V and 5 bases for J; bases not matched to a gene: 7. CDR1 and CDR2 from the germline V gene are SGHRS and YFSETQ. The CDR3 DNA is TGCGCCAGCAAGTGGGACAGTTCGACCGGGGAGCTGTTTTTT. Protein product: CASKWDSSTGELFF.

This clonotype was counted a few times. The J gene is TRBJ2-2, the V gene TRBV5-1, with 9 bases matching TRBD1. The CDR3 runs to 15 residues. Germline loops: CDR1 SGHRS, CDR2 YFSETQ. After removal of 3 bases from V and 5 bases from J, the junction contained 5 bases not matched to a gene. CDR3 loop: CASSSRTGVTGELFF. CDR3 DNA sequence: TGCGCCAGCAGCTCCCGGACAGGGGTAACCGGGGAGCTGTTTTTT.

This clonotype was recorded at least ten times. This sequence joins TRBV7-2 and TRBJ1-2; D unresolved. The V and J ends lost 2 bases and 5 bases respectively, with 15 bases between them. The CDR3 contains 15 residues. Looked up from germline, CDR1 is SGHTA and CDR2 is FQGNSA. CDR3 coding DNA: TGTGCCAGCAGCTTAAGTTTATTGGGCATTTATGGCTACACCTTC. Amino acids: CASSLSLLGIYGYTF.

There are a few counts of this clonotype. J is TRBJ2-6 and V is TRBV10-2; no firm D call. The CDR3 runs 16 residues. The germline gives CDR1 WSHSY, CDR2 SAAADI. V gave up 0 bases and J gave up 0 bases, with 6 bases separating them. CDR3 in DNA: TGCGCCAGCAGTGAGTCATGGAGCTCTGGGGCCAACGTCCTGACTTTC. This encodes CASSESWSSGANVLTF.

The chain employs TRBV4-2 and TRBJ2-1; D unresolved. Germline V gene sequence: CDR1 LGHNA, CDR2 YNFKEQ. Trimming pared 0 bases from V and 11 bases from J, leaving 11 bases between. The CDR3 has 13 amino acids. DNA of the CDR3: TGTGCCAGCAGCCAAGAAGGCGGAATGAAGCAGTTCTTC. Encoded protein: CASSQEGGMKQFF.

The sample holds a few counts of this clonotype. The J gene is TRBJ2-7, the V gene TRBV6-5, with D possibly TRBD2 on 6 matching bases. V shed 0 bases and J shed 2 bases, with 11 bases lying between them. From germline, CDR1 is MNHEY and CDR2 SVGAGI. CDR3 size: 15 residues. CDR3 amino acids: CASSYSSGLTYEQYF. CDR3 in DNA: TGTGCCAGCAGTTACTCGTCGGGACTCACCTACGAGCAGTACTTC.

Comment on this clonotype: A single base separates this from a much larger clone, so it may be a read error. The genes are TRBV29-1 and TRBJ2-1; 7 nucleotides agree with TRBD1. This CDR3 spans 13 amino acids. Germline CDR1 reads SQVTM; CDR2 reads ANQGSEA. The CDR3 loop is CSVDRGNYNEQSF. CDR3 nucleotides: TGCAGCGTTGACAGGGGGAATTACAATGAGCAGTCCTTC.

In nucleotides, the CDR3 is TGCAGTCCATATGACAGGGGGAGAAATGAGCAGTTCTTC. Translating gives CSPYDRGRNEQFF. The chain links TRBV20-1 to TRBJ2-1; 9 bases line up with TRBD1. Trimming at V came to 8 bases and at J to 7 bases, leaving 9 bases not matched to a gene. CDR1 DFQATT and CDR2 SNEGSKA come from the germline V gene (reference sequence). The CDR3 is 13 amino acids.

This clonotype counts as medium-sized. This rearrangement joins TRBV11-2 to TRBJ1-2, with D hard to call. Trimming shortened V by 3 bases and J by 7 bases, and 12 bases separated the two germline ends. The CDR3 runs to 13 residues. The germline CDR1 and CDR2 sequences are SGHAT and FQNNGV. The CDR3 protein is CASSFNRGGGYTF. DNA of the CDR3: TGTGCCAGCAGCTTTAACCGAGGTGGTGGCTACACCTTC. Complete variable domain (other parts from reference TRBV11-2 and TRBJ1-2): EAGVAQSPRYKIIEKRQSVAFWCNPISGHATLYWYQQILGQGPKLLIQFQNNGVVDDSQLPKDRFSAERLKGVDSTLKIQPAKLEDSAVYLCASSFNRGGGYTFGSGTRLTVV.

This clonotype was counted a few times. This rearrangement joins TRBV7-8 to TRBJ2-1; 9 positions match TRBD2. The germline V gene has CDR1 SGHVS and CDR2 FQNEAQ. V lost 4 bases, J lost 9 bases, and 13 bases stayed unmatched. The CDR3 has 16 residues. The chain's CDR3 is CASSSGRRKAGGEQFF. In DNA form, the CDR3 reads TGTGCCAGCAGCTCCGGACGGAGGAAAGCGGGAGGTGAGCAGTTCTTC.

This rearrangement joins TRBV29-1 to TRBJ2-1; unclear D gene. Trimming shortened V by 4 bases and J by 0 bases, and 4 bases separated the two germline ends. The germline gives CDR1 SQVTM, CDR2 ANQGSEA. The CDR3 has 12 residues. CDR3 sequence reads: CSVGSSYNEQFF. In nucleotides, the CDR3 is TGCAGCGTTGGGAGCTCCTACAATGAGCAGTTCTTC.